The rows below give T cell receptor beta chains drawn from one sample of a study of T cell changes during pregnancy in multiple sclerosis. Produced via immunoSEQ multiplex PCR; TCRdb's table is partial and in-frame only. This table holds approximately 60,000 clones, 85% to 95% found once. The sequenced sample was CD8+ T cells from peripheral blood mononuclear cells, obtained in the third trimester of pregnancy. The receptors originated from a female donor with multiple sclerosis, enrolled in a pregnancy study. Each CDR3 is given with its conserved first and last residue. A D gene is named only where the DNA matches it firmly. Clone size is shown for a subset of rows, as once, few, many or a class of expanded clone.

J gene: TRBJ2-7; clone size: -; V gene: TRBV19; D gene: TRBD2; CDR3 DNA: TGTGCCAGTAGTAATAGCGGGTCCTACGAGCAGTACTTC; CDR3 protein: CASSNSGSYEQYF
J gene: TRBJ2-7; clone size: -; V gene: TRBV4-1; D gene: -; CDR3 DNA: TGCGCCAGCAGCCAAGGTCATGCCTACGAGCAGTACTTC; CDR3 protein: CASSQGHAYEQYF
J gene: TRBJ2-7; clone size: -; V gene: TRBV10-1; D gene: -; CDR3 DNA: TGCGCCAGCAGTGAGGGTGGGGACACAGCAATCTACGAGCAGTACTTC; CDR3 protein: CASSEGGDTAIYEQYF
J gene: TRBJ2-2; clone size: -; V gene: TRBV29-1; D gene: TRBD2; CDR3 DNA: TGCAGCGTTGAAGATGACCTAGCGGGAGGGCCGACGAGGGGGGAGCTGTTTTTT; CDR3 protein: CSVEDDLAGGPTRGELFF
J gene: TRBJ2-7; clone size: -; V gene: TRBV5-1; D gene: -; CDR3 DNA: TGCGCCAGCAGCGATGGGACATTCTGGTACGAGCAGTACTTC; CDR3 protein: CASSDGTFWYEQYF
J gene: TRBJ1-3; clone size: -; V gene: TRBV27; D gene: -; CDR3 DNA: TGTGCCAGCACCATTAGGACAGCTCGGAGTGGAAACACCATATATTTT; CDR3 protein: CASTIRTARSGNTIYF
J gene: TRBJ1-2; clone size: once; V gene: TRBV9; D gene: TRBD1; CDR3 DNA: TGTGCCAGCAGCGTAGACGGACAGGGGGCGCCTGGCTACACCTTC; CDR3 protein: CASSVDGQGAPGYTF
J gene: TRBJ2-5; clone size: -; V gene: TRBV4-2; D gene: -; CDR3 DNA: TGTGCCAGCAGCCAAGACGCCCAGGCCGTCGGGGAGGAGACCCAGTACTTC; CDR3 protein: CASSQDAQAVGEETQYF
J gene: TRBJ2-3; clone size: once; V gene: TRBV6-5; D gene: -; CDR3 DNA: TGTGCCAGCAGCCCCCCCGGGGATACGCAGTATTTT; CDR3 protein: CASSPPGDTQYF
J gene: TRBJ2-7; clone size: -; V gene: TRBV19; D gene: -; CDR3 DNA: TGTGCCAGTAGTCGGACGGGAGCCGGGGAGCAGTACTTC; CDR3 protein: CASSRTGAGEQYF
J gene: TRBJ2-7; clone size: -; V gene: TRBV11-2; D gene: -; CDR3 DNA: TGTGCCAGCAGCCCGCGGATCAGCTACGAGCAGTACTTC; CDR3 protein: CASSPRISYEQYF
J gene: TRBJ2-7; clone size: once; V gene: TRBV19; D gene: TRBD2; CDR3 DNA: TGTGCCAGTAGTTCAAGGACTAGCGGGAGGGTATCCGAGCAGTACTTC; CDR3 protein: CASSSRTSGRVSEQYF
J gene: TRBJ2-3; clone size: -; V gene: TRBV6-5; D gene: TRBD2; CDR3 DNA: TGTGCCAGCGCGGGAGGGTCCTACACAGATACGCAGTATTTT; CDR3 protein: CASAGGSYTDTQYF
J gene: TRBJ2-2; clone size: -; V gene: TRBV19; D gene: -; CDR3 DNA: TGTGCCAGTAGTAACCTGTTCAGGGATTCGCACACCGGGGAGCTGTTTTTT; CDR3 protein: CASSNLFRDSHTGELFF
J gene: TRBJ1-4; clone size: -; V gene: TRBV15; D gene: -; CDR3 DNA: TGTGCCACCAGCAGAGGGGCAAAGACTAATGAAAAACTGTTTTTT; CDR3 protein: CATSRGAKTNEKLFF
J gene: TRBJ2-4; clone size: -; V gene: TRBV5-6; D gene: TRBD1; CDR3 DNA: TGTGCCAGCAGCTTGGAGCAGGGGGTAGCCAAAAACATTCAGTACTTC; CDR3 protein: CASSLEQGVAKNIQYF